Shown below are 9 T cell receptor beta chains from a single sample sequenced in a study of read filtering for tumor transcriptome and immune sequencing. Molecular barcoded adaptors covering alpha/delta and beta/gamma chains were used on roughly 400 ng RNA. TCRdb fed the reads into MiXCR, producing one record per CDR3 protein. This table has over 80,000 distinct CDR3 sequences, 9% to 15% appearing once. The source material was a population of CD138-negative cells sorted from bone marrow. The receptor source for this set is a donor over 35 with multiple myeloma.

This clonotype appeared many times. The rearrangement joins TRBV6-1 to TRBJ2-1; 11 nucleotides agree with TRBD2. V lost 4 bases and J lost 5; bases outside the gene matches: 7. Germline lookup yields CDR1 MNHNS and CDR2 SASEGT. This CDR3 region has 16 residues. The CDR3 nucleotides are TGTGCCAGCAGTGGATACGGGACTAGCGGAGACAATGAGCAGTTCTTC. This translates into CASSGYGTSGDNEQFF.

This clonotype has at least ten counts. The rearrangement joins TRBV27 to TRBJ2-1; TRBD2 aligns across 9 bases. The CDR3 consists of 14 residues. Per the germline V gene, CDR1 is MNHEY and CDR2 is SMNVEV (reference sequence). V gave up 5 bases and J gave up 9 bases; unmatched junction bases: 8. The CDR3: CASSPGTSRGEQFF. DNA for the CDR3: TGTGCCAGCAGTCCCGGGACTAGCCGGGGTGAGCAGTTCTTC.

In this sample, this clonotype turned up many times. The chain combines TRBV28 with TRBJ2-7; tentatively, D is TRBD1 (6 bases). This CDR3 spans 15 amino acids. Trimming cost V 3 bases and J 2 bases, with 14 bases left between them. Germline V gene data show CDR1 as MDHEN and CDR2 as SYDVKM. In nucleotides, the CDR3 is TGTGCCAGCAGTTTGTCAGGGGCAAGAACCTACGAGCAGTACTTC. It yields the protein CASSLSGARTYEQYF.

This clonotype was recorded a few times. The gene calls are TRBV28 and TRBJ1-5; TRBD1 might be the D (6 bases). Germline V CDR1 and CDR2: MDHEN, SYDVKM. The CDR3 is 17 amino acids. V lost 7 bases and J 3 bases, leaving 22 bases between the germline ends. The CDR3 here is CASTRSPGARVNQPQHF. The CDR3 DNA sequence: TGTGCCAGCACTAGGTCCCCGGGGGCCCGAGTCAATCAGCCCCAGCATTTT.

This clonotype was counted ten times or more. This CDR3 reads CASSPGTSGSRGNEQFF. The DNA for the CDR3 is TGTGCCAGCAGCCCCGGGACTAGCGGGAGCCGTGGTAATGAGCAGTTCTTC. The gene calls are TRBV5-4 and TRBJ2-1; 14 bases agree with TRBD2. The J segment lost 7 bases and the V segment lost 4 bases, leaving 10 bases of the junction unmatched. The V gene's germline CDR1 is SGHNT and CDR2 YYREEE (reference sequence). The CDR3 runs 17 residues. Complete variable domain (other parts from reference TRBV5-4 and TRBJ2-1): ETGVTQSPTHLIKTRGQQVTLRCSSQSGHNTVSWYQQALGQGPQFIFQYYREEENGRGNFPPRFSGLQFPNYSSELNVNALELDDSALYLCASSPGTSGSRGNEQFFGPGTRLTVL.

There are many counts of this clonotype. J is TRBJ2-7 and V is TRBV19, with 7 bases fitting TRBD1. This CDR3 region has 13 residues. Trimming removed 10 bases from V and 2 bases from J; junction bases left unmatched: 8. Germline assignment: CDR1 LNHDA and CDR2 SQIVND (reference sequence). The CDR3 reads CATSRGLTYEQYF. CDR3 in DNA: TGTGCCACGTCCAGGGGGTTAACCTACGAGCAGTACTTC.

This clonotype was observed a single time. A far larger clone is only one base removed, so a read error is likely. CDR3 region: CASRTLAGPKEQFF. The CDR3 DNA reads TGTGCCAGCAGGACCTTAGCGGGACCCAAAGAGCAGTTCTTC. The V gene is TRBV6-5, the J gene TRBJ2-1, with TRBD2 matching 8 bases. Germline V gene data show CDR1 as MNHEY and CDR2 as SVGAGI. V was pared by 6 bases and J by 10 bases, with 11 bases of the junction left unmatched. CDR3 length: 14 amino acids.

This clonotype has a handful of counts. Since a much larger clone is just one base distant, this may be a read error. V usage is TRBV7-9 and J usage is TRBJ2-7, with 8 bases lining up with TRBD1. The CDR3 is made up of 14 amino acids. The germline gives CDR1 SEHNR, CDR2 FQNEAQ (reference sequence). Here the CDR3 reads CASSLGQGLYGQYF. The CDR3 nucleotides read TGTGCCAGCAGCTTAGGACAGGGGCTTTACGGGCAGTACTTC.

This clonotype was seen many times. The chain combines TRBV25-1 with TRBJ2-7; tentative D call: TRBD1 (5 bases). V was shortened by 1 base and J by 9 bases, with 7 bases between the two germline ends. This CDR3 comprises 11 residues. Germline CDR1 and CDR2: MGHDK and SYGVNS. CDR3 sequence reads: CASSESGRQYF. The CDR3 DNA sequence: TGTGCCAGCAGTGAATCAGGGCGGCAGTACTTC.